The source of this TCR beta chain is a study of cytomegalovirus exposure and HLA in healthy donors. General observations from the study: A subsequent analysis found that TCR clusters from the first cohort also tended to co-occur in the 130 or so validation repertoires, with 90% to 95% of cluster scores above 0. Rare TCR sequences dominated, though some public TCRs recurred in many donors.

Measured with immunoSEQ multiplex PCR; TCRdb has only the in-frame clones, and not every one. This sample has 70,000 or so clones, with about 95% found just once. A word on this clone: Its antigen is undetermined.

Germline-derived CDR1 and CDR2 are MNHNS and SASEGT. The CDR3 contains 15 residues. V was pared by 4 bases and J by 4 bases, with 14 bases between. The sample taken for sequencing was PBMCs. The receptor's source is a woman aged 18-29 years in good health and CMV-seronegative. This chain joins TRBV6-1 and TRBJ2-1; D is possibly TRBD2 (5 bases). In nucleotides, the CDR3 is TGTGCCAGCAGTGGGTGGGTAGCGCTGTACAATGAGCAGTTCTTC. Translated: CASSGWVALYNEQFF.